One TCR beta chain is described in this entry. What it recognizes is unknown. The CDR3 covers 15 residues. The V and J ends lost 4 bases and 0 bases respectively, with 13 bases between them. Germline V gene lookup returns CDR1 SGDLS and CDR2 YYNGEE. TCRdb's table, derived via immunoSEQ multiplex PCR, lists solely in-frame clones and lacks some. Altogether more than 90,000 clones are present, approximately 85% being singletons, with the ten largest covering nearly 5%. The sample belongs to a study of cytomegalovirus exposure and HLA in healthy donors. Study results and limitations: In the roughly 120 validation repertoires, around 95% of cluster scores exceeded 0, per a later analysis. A few CMV-associated chains proved CMV antigen-specific in vitro.

The sequenced material came from PBMCs. This clonotype originated in a man younger than 35 in good health and CMV-seronegative. This chain joins TRBV9 and TRBJ1-2; the D gene is possibly TRBD1 (5 bases). The DNA for the CDR3 is TGTGCCAGCAGCTTAGGGACGGGGACTAACTATGGCTACACCTTC. Residues: CASSLGTGTNYGYTF. Full variable domain (outside the CDR3, taken from reference TRBV9 and TRBJ1-2): DSGVTQTPKHLITATGQRVTLRCSPRSGDLSVYWYQQSLDQGLQFLIQYYNGEERAKGNILERFSAQQFPDLHSELNLSSLELGDSALYFCASSLGTGTNYGYTFGSGTRLTVV.